This TCR beta chain was sequenced during a study of blood T cells in healthy people across ages. Per germline, CDR1 SQVTM and CDR2 ANQGSEA. V gave up 0 bases and J gave up 2 bases, with 1 base separating them. The CDR3 is made up of 11 amino acids. Combining a sample-barcoded 5' primer with a J-beta primer mix, a second PCR ran for 7 to 11 cycles. MiXCR was run by TCRdb on the 5' RACE reads, yielding one entry per CDR3 protein. In the table there are about 640,000 distinct CDR3 sequences, roughly 58% of which are singletons. This clonotype was recorded at least ten times. Sequencing input: blood. J is TRBJ2-5 and V is TRBV29-1, with D hard to call. This TCR was recovered from a man between 60 and 75 years old in good health. For the CDR3, the DNA is TGCAGCGTTGAAGATCAAGAGACCCAGTACTTC. It translates to CSVEDQETQYF.